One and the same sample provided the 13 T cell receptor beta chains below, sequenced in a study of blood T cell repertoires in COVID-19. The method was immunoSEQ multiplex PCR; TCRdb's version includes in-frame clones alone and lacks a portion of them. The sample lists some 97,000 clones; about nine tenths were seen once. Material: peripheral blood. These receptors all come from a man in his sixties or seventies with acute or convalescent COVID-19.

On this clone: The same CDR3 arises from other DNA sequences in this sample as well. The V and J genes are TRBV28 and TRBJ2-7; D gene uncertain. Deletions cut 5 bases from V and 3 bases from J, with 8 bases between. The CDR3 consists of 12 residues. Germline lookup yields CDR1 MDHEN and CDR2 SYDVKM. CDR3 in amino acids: CASSLTGYEQYF. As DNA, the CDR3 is TGTGCCAGCAGTCTGACTGGCTACGAGCAGTACTTC.

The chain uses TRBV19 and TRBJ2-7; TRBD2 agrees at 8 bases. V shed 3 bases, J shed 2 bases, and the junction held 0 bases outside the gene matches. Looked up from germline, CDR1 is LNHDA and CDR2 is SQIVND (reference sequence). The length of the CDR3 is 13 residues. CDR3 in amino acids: CASSIGGAYEQYF. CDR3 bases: TGTGCCAGTAGTATCGGGGGGGCCTACGAGCAGTACTTC.

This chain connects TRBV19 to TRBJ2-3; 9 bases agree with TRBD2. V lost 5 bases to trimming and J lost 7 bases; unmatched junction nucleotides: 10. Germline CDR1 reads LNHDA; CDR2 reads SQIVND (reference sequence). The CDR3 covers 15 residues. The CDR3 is CASSLAGGPSNTQYF. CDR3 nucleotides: TGTGCCAGTAGTTTGGCGGGAGGGCCCTCCAATACGCAGTATTTT.

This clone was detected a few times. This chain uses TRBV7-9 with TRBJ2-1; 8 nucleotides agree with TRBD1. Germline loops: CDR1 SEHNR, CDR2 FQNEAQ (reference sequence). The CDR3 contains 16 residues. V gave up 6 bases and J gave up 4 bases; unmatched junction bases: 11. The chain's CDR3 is CASRSNRGQGYNEQFF. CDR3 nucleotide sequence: TGTGCCAGCAGGTCGAATAGAGGACAGGGTTACAATGAGCAGTTCTTC.

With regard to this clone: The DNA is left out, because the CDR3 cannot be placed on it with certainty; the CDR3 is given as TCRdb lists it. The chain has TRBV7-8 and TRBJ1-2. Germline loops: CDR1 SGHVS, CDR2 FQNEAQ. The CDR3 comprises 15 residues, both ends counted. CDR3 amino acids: CASSPPGTRVGAGTF.

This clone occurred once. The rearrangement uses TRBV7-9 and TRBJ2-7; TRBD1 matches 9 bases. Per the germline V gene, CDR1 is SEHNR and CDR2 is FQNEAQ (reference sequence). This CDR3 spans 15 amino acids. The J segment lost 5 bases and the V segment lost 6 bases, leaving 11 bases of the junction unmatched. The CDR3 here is CASSFWTGETNEQYF. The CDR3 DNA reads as TGTGCCAGCAGTTTTTGGACAGGGGAGACGAACGAGCAGTACTTC.

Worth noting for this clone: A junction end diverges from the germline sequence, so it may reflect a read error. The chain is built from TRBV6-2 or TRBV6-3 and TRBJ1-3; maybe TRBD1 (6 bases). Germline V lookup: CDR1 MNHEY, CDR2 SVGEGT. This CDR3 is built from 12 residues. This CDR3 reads CASSYVPGVEHF. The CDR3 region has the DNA TGTGCCAGCAGTTACGTTCCAGGGGTGGAGCATTTT.

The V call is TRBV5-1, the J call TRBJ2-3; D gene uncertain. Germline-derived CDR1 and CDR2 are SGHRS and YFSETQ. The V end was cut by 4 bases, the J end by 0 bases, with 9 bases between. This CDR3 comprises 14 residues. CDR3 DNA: TGCGCCAGCAGCCTTGCGGATAGCACAGATACGCAGTATTTT. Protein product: CASSLADSTDTQYF.

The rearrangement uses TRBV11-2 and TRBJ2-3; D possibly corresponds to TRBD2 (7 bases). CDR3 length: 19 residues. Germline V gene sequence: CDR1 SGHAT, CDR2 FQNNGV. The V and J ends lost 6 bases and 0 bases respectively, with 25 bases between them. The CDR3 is CASRRLRGGGSGSTDTQYF. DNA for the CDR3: TGTGCCAGCAGGCGTCTTCGAGGGGGGGGGTCCGGTAGCACAGATACGCAGTATTTT.

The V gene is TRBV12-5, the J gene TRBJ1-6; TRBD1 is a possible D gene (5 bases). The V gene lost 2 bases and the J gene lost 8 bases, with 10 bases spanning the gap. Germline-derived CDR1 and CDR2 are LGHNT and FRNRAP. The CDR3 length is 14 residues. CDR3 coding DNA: TGTGCTAGTGGTTTGTGGCAGGGCTATTCACCCCTCCACTTT. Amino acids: CASGLWQGYSPLHF.

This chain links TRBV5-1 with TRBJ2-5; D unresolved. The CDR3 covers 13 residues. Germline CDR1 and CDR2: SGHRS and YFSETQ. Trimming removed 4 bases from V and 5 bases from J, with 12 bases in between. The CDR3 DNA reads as TGCGCCAGCAGCCCCCGTGCCGGGGAGACCCAGTACTTC. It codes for CASSPRAGETQYF.

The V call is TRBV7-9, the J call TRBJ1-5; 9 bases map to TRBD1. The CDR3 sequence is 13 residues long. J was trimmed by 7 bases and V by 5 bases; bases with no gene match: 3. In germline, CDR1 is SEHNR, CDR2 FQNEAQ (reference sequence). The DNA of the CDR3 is TGTGCCAGCAGCCCGGGACAGGGACAGCCCCAGCATTTT. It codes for CASSPGQGQPQHF.

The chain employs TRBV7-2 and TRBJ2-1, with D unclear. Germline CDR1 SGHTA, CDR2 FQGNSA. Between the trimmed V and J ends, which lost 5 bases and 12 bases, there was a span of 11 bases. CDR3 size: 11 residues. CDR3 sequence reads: CASSAHDRQFF. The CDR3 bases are TGTGCCAGCAGCGCTCATGATAGGCAGTTCTTC.